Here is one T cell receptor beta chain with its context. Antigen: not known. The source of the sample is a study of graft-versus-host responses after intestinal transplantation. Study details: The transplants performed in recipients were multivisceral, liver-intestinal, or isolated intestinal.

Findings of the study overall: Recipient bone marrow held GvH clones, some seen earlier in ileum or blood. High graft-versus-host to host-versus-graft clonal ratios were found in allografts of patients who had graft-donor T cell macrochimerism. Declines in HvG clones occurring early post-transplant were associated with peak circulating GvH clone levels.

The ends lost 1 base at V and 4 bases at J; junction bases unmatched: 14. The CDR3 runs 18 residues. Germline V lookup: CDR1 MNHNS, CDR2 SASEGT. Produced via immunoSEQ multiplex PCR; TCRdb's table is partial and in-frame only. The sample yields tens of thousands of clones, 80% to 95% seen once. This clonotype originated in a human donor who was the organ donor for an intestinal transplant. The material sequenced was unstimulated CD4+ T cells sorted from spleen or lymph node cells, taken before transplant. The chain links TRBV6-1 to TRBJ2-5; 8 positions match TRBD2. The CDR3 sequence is CASSEGLLAGQRGETQYF. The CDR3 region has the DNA TGTGCCAGCAGTGAAGGGTTGCTAGCGGGCCAACGGGGAGAGACCCAGTACTTC.